One sample yielded the 32 T cell receptor beta chains listed below, sequenced in a study of graft-versus-host responses after intestinal transplantation. Some clones are missing from TCRdb's copy, which holds only in-frame ones; the method was immunoSEQ multiplex PCR. The sample carries some 5,600 clones, about 25% recorded once. Sequencing was performed on alloreactive CD4+ T cells from a mixed lymphocyte reaction culture, taken before transplantation. Sample subset: CFSE-low proliferating T cells sorted from approximately 6-day pre-transplant mixed lymphocyte reaction (GvH or HvG direction). The origin of the receptors is a human patient who was an organ donor for intestinal transplantation.

This sequence joins TRBV5-6 and TRBJ2-2; 7 bases map to TRBD2. Trimming at V came to 3 bases and at J to 3 bases, leaving 5 bases not matched to a gene. Germline V lookup: CDR1 SGHDT, CDR2 YYEEEE. This CDR3 contains 15 residues. Here the CDR3 reads CASSWGGSDTGELFF. CDR3 coding DNA: TGTGCCAGCAGCTGGGGGGGGAGTGACACCGGGGAGCTGTTTTTT.

The chain recombines TRBV11-2 with TRBJ1-2; D may be TRBD1 (5 bases). CDR3 length: 13 residues. Per germline, CDR1 SGHAT and CDR2 FQNNGV. The ends were cut back, 1 base at V and 3 bases at J, with 6 bases in the middle. The CDR3 region is CASSLGQHYGYTF. The CDR3 DNA reads TGTGCCAGCAGCTTAGGACAGCACTATGGCTACACCTTC. Using reference TRBV11-2 and TRBJ1-2 for the parts outside the CDR3, the full variable domain is EAGVAQSPRYKIIEKRQSVAFWCNPISGHATLYWYQQILGQGPKLLIQFQNNGVVDDSQLPKDRFSAERLKGVDSTLKIQPAKLEDSAVYLCASSLGQHYGYTFGSGTRLTVV.

This clone was seen a few times. The V and J genes are TRBV5-1 and TRBJ2-6; D perhaps matches TRBD2 (6 bases). The germline V gene has CDR1 SGHRS and CDR2 YFSETQ. The CDR3 spans 19 residues. Deletions cut 4 bases from V and 0 bases from J, with 20 bases between. The CDR3 reads CASSLSRGNPFSGANVLTF. The CDR3 DNA reads TGCGCCAGCAGCCTCTCTCGCGGGAATCCCTTCTCTGGGGCCAACGTCCTGACTTTC. Full variable domain (outside the CDR3, taken from reference TRBV5-1 and TRBJ2-6): KAGVTQTPRYLIKTRGQQVTLSCSPISGHRSVSWYQQTPGQGLQFLFEYFSETQRNKGNFPGRFSGRQFSNSRSEMNVSTLELGDSALYLCASSLSRGNPFSGANVLTFGAGSRLTVL.

The gene calls are TRBV19 and TRBJ2-2, with D tentatively TRBD2 (6 bases). The germline V and J ends were trimmed by 7 bases and 5 bases, with 20 bases remaining between them. This CDR3 spans 16 amino acids. In germline, CDR1 is LNHDA, CDR2 SQIVND (reference sequence). The CDR3 nucleotides read TGTGCCAGTAAGGTAACCGCCGCGGGGTTTACCGGGGAGCTGTTTTTT. This translates into CASKVTAAGFTGELFF.

This chain links TRBV7-3 with TRBJ2-5; 9 bases match TRBD2. The CDR3 length is 16 residues. In germline, CDR1 is SGHTA, CDR2 FQGTGA. Trimming took 1 base from V and 5 from J; bases not matched to a gene: 8. This CDR3 is CASSLILAGGMETQYF. DNA for the CDR3: TGTGCCAGCAGCTTAATACTGGCGGGGGGGATGGAGACCCAGTACTTC.

Sample share makes this clone medium-sized (0.01 to 0.1%). The chain combines TRBV5-1 with TRBJ1-1; 8 positions agree with TRBD1. The CDR3 spans 14 residues. CDR1 is SGHRS, CDR2 YFSETQ, per germline. After removal of 4 bases from V and 3 bases from J, the junction contained 5 bases not matched to a gene. The CDR3 region is CASSPDRGDTEAFF. CDR3 DNA sequence: TGCGCCAGCAGCCCTGACAGGGGTGACACTGAAGCTTTCTTT.

Notes on this clone: Germline is not matched at one junction end, which may reflect a read error. V and J are TRBV6-1 and TRBJ2-3; the match to TRBD1 covers 7 bases. Germline CDR1 is MNHNS and CDR2 is SASEGT. This CDR3 comprises 15 residues. CDR3 in amino acids: CPPRDRKTSTDTQYF. The DNA of the CDR3 is TGCCCCCCCCGGGACAGAAAAACTAGCACAGATACGCAGTATTTT.

This clone was picked up a small number of times. This chain connects TRBV7-9 to TRBJ2-7; 9 nucleotides agree with TRBD1. Looked up from germline, CDR1 is SEHNR and CDR2 is FQNEAQ (reference sequence). The CDR3 has 17 residues. Unmatched junction bases numbered 10, after V lost 1 base and J lost 3 bases. The CDR3 sequence: CASSLVYIGTGIYEQYF. The CDR3 DNA reads TGTGCCAGCAGCTTAGTATATATCGGGACAGGGATCTACGAGCAGTACTTC.

V usage is TRBV5-4 and J usage is TRBJ1-5; D uncertain. Trimming pared 4 bases from V and 2 bases from J, leaving 13 bases between. The CDR3 length is 15 residues. CDR1 is SGHNT and CDR2 is YYREEE in the germline V gene (reference sequence). CDR3 nucleotides: TGTGCCAGCAGCCGGGGTCGGGTCGGCAATCAGCCCCAGCATTTT. It specifies CASSRGRVGNQPQHF.

V is TRBV11-3 and J is TRBJ2-2, with unresolved D. This CDR3 has 15 residues. V dropped 5 bases and J dropped 4 bases, with 14 bases sitting between them. Germline V gene lookup returns CDR1 SGHNT and CDR2 YENEEA. The CDR3 sequence is CASSPRGTGTGELFF. CDR3 DNA: TGTGCCAGCAGCCCGAGAGGAACGGGCACCGGGGAGCTGTTTTTT.

CDR3 sequence (DNA): TGCGCCAGCAGCTCAACAGGGTCGAGAGAGACCCAGTACTTC. This gives the protein CASSSTGSRETQYF. J is TRBJ2-5 and V is TRBV5-1; maybe TRBD1 (6 bases). Per germline, CDR1 SGHRS and CDR2 YFSETQ. V was pared by 3 bases and J by 4 bases, with 13 bases between. The CDR3 totals 14 residues. Full variable domain (missing parts from reference TRBV5-1 and TRBJ2-5): KAGVTQTPRYLIKTRGQQVTLSCSPISGHRSVSWYQQTPGQGLQFLFEYFSETQRNKGNFPGRFSGRQFSNSRSEMNVSTLELGDSALYLCASSSTGSRETQYFGPGTRLLVL.

The table lists this clone with a few counts. The genes are TRBV19 and TRBJ1-5; TRBD1 matches at 9 bases. CDR1 LNHDA and CDR2 SQIVND come from the germline V gene (reference sequence). The CDR3 is 16 amino acids. The V segment lost 5 bases and the J segment 7 bases; nucleotides outside the gene matches: 12. The CDR3 sequence: CASSPRTGVVDQPQHF. For the CDR3, the DNA is TGTGCCAGTAGTCCTAGGACAGGGGTGGTTGACCAGCCCCAGCATTTT.

This clone has just a few counts. The chain couples TRBV5-1 to TRBJ1-2, with D perhaps matching TRBD1 (5 bases). This CDR3 spans 13 amino acids. Germline lookup yields CDR1 SGHRS and CDR2 YFSETQ. The V end lost 2 bases, the J end lost 5 bases, and 10 bases lay between the germline ends. The CDR3 DNA reads TGCGCCAGCAGCTTTGGGGGGGGTTATGGCTACACCTTC. Protein: CASSFGGGYGYTF.

This clone has a handful of counts. The rearrangement uses TRBV5-1 and TRBJ2-7; 8 positions match TRBD2. The CDR3 has 15 amino acids. V gave up 5 bases and J gave up 0 bases; unmatched junction bases: 7. The germline V gene has CDR1 SGHRS and CDR2 YFSETQ. This CDR3 is CASRRGEAGSYEQYF. CDR3 nucleotides: TGCGCCAGCAGGCGGGGGGAAGCGGGCTCCTACGAGCAGTACTTC.

To note about this clone: It may be a read error: a sequence one base away is much more abundant. The chain carries TRBV4-1 and TRBJ2-7; 11 nucleotides match TRBD1. Germline V gene lookup returns CDR1 MGHRA and CDR2 YSYEKL. The CDR3 sequence is 17 residues long. Trimming removed 0 bases from V and 10 bases from J; junction bases left unmatched: 14. The CDR3 DNA is TGCGCCAGCAGCCAAGACCCGACCGGGACAGGGGGTATTGTACAGTACTTC. Encoded protein: CASSQDPTGTGGIVQYF.

This clone is termed large. The genes are TRBV5-1 and TRBJ2-7, with TRBD1 as a possible D gene (5 bases). Trimming cost V 3 bases and J 7 bases, with 14 bases left between them. The CDR3 has 13 amino acids. Germline values: CDR1 SGHRS, CDR2 YFSETQ. CDR3 region: CASSWVQAQEQYF. CDR3 in DNA: TGCGCCAGCAGCTGGGTACAGGCCCAGGAGCAGTACTTC.

This chain joins TRBV29-1 and TRBJ2-7; 16 bases line up with TRBD2. V lost 4 bases to trimming and J lost 6 bases; unmatched junction nucleotides: 15. Germline V gives CDR1 SQVTM, CDR2 ANQGSEA. This CDR3 is 18 amino acids long. The CDR3 coding sequence is TGCAGCGTTGTTAGGTGCATGGGGACTAGCGGGAGGGCCGGCGAGCAGTACTTC. Translated, it gives CSVVRCMGTSGRAGEQYF.

The sample holds a few counts of this clone. J is TRBJ1-6 and V is TRBV19, with D perhaps matching TRBD1 (5 bases). CDR3 size: 17 residues. Germline assignment: CDR1 LNHDA and CDR2 SQIVND (reference sequence). Trimming shortened V by 5 bases and J by 0 bases, and 14 bases separated the two germline ends. CDR3 DNA: TGTGCCAGTAGTGGCGACAGCCCGAGCTCCTATAATTCACCCCTCCACTTT. Translated, it gives CASSGDSPSSYNSPLHF.

The CDR3 sequence is CASSFILGTGYGYGYTF. DNA for the CDR3: TGTGCCAGCAGCTTTATCTTGGGGACAGGGTACGGCTATGGCTACACCTTC. V and J are TRBV4-2 and TRBJ1-2; 9 positions match TRBD1. Germline V gives CDR1 LGHNA, CDR2 YNFKEQ. The CDR3 contains 17 residues. V dropped 5 bases and J dropped 4; count of bases not matched to a gene: 14.

Details on this clone: This sample includes further DNA sequences coding for the same CDR3. The chain joins TRBV7-7 to TRBJ2-7, with TRBD2 identical over 8 bases. Germline assignment: CDR1 SSHAT and CDR2 FNYEAQ (reference sequence). The CDR3 is 13 amino acids. The junction had 3 bases not matched to a gene; V was cut back by 5 bases and J by 3 bases. CDR3 protein: CASSRGGGYEQYF. Here the CDR3 DNA reads TGTGCCAGCAGCCGGGGGGGAGGCTACGAGCAGTACTTC.

As to this clone: Relative to the germline gene, one junction end is altered; a read error may explain this. The CDR3 region has the DNA TGTGCCAGCAGCCGCATTAGCGGGCTTTCCTACGAGCAGTACTTC. It encodes CASSRISGLSYEQYF. This sequence joins TRBV4-1 and TRBJ2-7, with 7 positions matching TRBD2. There are 15 residues in the CDR3. CDR1 and CDR2 (germline): MGHRA, YSYEKL.

The chain links TRBV4-1 to TRBJ2-3; the match to TRBD2 covers 7 bases. With 3 bases clipped from V and 5 bases from J, the junction kept 26 bases outside the gene matches. The CDR3 totals 21 residues. The germline CDR1 and CDR2 sequences are MGHRA and YSYEKL. CDR3 residues: CASSHRIGLPARGSREDTQYF. Here the CDR3 DNA reads TGCGCCAGCAGCCACCGAATCGGACTACCCGCACGCGGGAGCCGGGAAGATACGCAGTATTTT.

This clone was counted between two and nine times. J is TRBJ2-5 and V is TRBV19, with D possibly being TRBD1 (5 bases). Germline values: CDR1 LNHDA, CDR2 SQIVND (reference sequence). CDR3 size: 16 residues. Trimming shortened V by 6 bases and J by 0 bases, and 17 bases separated the two germline ends. The CDR3 sequence is CASSGHLATYQETQYF. CDR3 coding DNA: TGTGCCAGTAGCGGACACTTGGCCACTTACCAAGAGACCCAGTACTTC. Full variable domain (outside the CDR3, taken from reference TRBV19 and TRBJ2-5): DGGITQSPKYLFRKEGQNVTLSCEQNLNHDAMYWYRQDPGQGLRLIYYSQIVNDFQKGDIAEGYSVSREKKESFPLTVTSAQKNPTAFYLCASSGHLATYQETQYFGPGTRLLVL.

A few counts support this clone. The rearrangement joins TRBV19 to TRBJ1-2; no firm D call. V was pared by 2 bases and J by 9 bases, with 16 bases between. Germline V gives CDR1 LNHDA, CDR2 SQIVND (reference sequence). CDR3 length: 14 amino acids. The CDR3 nucleotides are TGTGCCAGTAGTATATTGGCTCGAACAGTTCGCTACACCTTC. This encodes CASSILARTVRYTF.

Regarding this clone: One base separates it from a far larger clone, so it is likely a read error. This sequence joins TRBV6-5 and TRBJ1-2; TRBD1 is a possible D gene (5 bases). Germline CDR1 MNHEY, CDR2 SVGAGI. The CDR3 is 15 residues long. CDR3 protein: CASSYFGGVVSGHTF. The CDR3 DNA sequence: TGTGCCAGCAGTTACTTTGGGGGGGTAGTTAGTGGCCACACCTTC.

The table lists this clone with many counts. V is TRBV21-1 and J is TRBJ1-1; the table calls TRBD1, which could not be checked here. TRBV21-1 is shown as a pseudogene. CDR3 size: 16 residues. CDR3 sequence (DNA): TGTGCCAGCAGTCGAGCAGAGCCAGGGACAGTTCCTGAAGCTTTCTTT. Amino acids: CASSRAEPGTVPEAFF.

By share, this clone counts as large. The genes are TRBV28 and TRBJ1-2, with TRBD1 matching 7 bases. Germline V gene lookup returns CDR1 MDHEN and CDR2 SYDVKM. V shed 9 bases, J shed 5 bases, and the junction held 12 bases outside the gene matches. CDR3 length: 14 residues. The CDR3 reads CASRSRGMMYGYTF. DNA of the CDR3: TGTGCCAGTAGAAGCAGGGGGATGATGTATGGCTACACCTTC.

This clone was seen more than once but under ten times. A junction boundary mismatches the germline segment, possibly from a read error. Within the sample, other DNA sequences also encode this same CDR3. This chain connects TRBV5-1 to TRBJ2-7, with D maybe TRBD1 (5 bases). Per the germline V gene, CDR1 is SGHRS and CDR2 is YFSETQ. This CDR3 has 15 amino acids. The CDR3 loop is CASSLYRAGLYEQYF. In nucleotides, the CDR3 is TGTGCCAGCAGCTTGTACCGGGCAGGGCTCTACGAGCAGTACTTC.

V is TRBV30 and J is TRBJ1-5; D may be TRBD1 (6 bases). Per the germline V gene, CDR1 is GTSNPN and CDR2 is SVGIG (reference sequence). V lost 5 bases and J 3 bases, leaving 17 bases between the germline ends. The CDR3 has 15 residues. CDR3 DNA sequence: TGTGCCTGGGGGAAGGACAGCAACTCCAATCAGCCCCAGCATTTT. Amino acid sequence: CAWGKDSNSNQPQHF.

Within the sample, this clone is medium-sized. The chain uses TRBV10-3 and TRBJ1-1; 8 positions agree with TRBD1. The V gene's germline CDR1 is ENHRY and CDR2 SYGVKD. Trimming cost V 11 bases and J 11 bases; bases outside gene matches: 16. The CDR3 runs 13 residues. This CDR3 is CAARGLFQGAAFF. The CDR3 bases are TGTGCCGCTCGAGGTCTCTTTCAGGGGGCGGCTTTCTTT.

This sequence joins TRBV18 and TRBJ1-1; D remains ambiguous. The ends were cut back, 5 bases at V and 1 base at J, with 5 bases in the middle. Germline CDR1 reads KGHSH; CDR2 reads LQKENI. This CDR3 is built from 12 residues. The CDR3, as DNA: TGTGCCAGCTCAGGGAGGAACACTGAAGCTTTCTTT. It encodes CASSGRNTEAFF.

The chain has TRBV11-3 and TRBJ1-2, with D possibly matching TRBD1 (5 bases). V lost 11 bases and J lost 8, with 9 bases in between. Germline CDR1 reads SGHNT; CDR2 reads YENEEA. CDR3 size: 9 residues. The CDR3: CADGGGYTF. CDR3 DNA: TGTGCCGATGGGGGGGGCTACACCTTC.